These 20 T cell receptor beta chains were sequenced from one sample in a study of blood T cells in healthy people across ages. The authors ran a second PCR of 7 to 11 cycles using a sample-barcoded 5' primer and a J-beta primer mix. TCRdb re-called the 5' RACE reads with MiXCR, one entry per CDR3 protein. This repertoire shows about 1.8 million distinct CDR3 sequences, 49% found once; its top ten account for less than 2.5%. The sample taken for sequencing was blood. The receptors here all came from a woman aged 40-49 years in good health.

The chain uses TRBV6-5 and TRBJ1-2, with a weak D call TRBD1 (6 bases). Trimming took off 0 bases at V and 2 bases at J, with 10 bases between the two ends. Germline V CDR1 and CDR2: MNHEY, SVGAGI. There are 15 residues in the CDR3. CDR3 DNA sequence: TGTGCCAGCAGTTACTCGGAAGGGGGGAACTATGGCTACACCTTC. It encodes CASSYSEGGNYGYTF.

The gene calls are TRBV9 and TRBJ1-4; weak D call: TRBD1 (5 bases). Germline V gene lookup returns CDR1 SGDLS and CDR2 YYNGEE. V was shortened by 4 bases and J by 8 bases, with 18 bases between the two germline ends. This CDR3 region has 15 residues. The CDR3 loop is CASSTRGRSGEKLFF. The CDR3 DNA reads as TGTGCCAGCAGCACCCGGGGCAGGTCAGGGGAAAAACTGTTTTTT. Complete variable domain (other parts from reference TRBV9 and TRBJ1-4): DSGVTQTPKHLITATGQRVTLRCSPRSGDLSVYWYQQSLDQGLQFLIQYYNGEERAKGNILERFSAQQFPDLHSELNLSSLELGDSALYFCASSTRGRSGEKLFFGSGTQLSVL.

This clonotype was counted only a few times. This chain connects TRBV29-1 to TRBJ2-1; 10 nucleotides align to TRBD1. This CDR3 has 19 amino acids. V trimming: 1 base; J trimming: 1 base; junction bases outside the gene matches: 13. Germline CDR1 is SQVTM and CDR2 is ANQGSEA. The CDR3 DNA is TGCAGCGTTGAAGGGTTCCAAGCCGGGACAGGGGCTTCCTACAATGAGCAGTTCTTC. Protein product: CSVEGFQAGTGASYNEQFF.

The chain recombines TRBV7-3 with TRBJ2-3; D is perhaps TRBD1 (5 bases). The CDR3 is 21 residues long. Germline loops: CDR1 SGHTA, CDR2 FQGTGA. V dropped 5 bases and J dropped 2 bases, with 32 bases sitting between them. The CDR3 region is CASSAPQVWEIPDLATDTQYF. In DNA form, the CDR3 reads TGTGCCAGCAGCGCACCACAGGTTTGGGAAATCCCCGACTTGGCCACAGATACGCAGTATTTT.

CDR3 bases: TGCAGTGCTCCTCCGGACAGGGGGCGTATCGATGGCTACACCTTC. This codes for CSAPPDRGRIDGYTF. The genes are TRBV20-1 and TRBJ1-2; 11 bases are a match to TRBD1. The CDR3 runs 15 residues. J lost 6 bases, V lost 5 bases, and 11 bases had no gene match. CDR1 DFQATT and CDR2 SNEGSKA come from the germline V gene (reference sequence).

This clonotype was seen only a few times. V usage is TRBV20-1 and J usage is TRBJ2-5; 8 positions match TRBD2. CDR1 is DFQATT and CDR2 is SNEGSKA in the germline V gene (reference sequence). Trimming took 6 bases from V and 11 from J; bases not matched to a gene: 17. The CDR3 runs to 14 residues. In DNA, the CDR3 is TGCAGTGCGCCTGGGGGAGCGGGGGTAGGAGAGCAGTACTTC. Translation gives CSAPGGAGVGEQYF.

The chain joins TRBV6-5 to TRBJ1-2; 8 nucleotides match TRBD1. CDR1 MNHEY and CDR2 SVGAGI come from the germline V gene. Trimming took 6 bases from V and 1 from J; bases not matched to a gene: 7. The CDR3 runs 15 residues. CDR3 residues: CASSQGAGYNYGYTF. For the CDR3, the DNA is TGTGCCAGCAGCCAGGGGGCGGGTTATAACTATGGCTACACCTTC.

This clonotype was found a few times. This sequence joins TRBV6-2 or TRBV6-3 and TRBJ2-5; D remains ambiguous. The CDR3 is made up of 15 amino acids. Trimming took 2 bases from V and 1 from J, leaving 11 bases between them. CDR1 is MNHEY, CDR2 SVGEGT, per germline. The CDR3 region has the DNA TGTGCCAGCAGTTACATCGGACGGTTCCAAGAGACCCAGTACTTC. Translation gives CASSYIGRFQETQYF.

There are many counts of this clonotype. As DNA, the CDR3 is TGTGCCAGCAGCCGTGTGGGGGAGCAGTACTTC. Translation gives CASSRVGEQYF. This chain links TRBV7-2 with TRBJ2-7; D is unclear. This CDR3 is 11 amino acids long. Trimming stripped 5 bases from V and 7 bases from J, with 9 bases between. Germline V gene data show CDR1 as SGHTA and CDR2 as FQGNSA.

The chain employs TRBV27 and TRBJ2-5, with 15 bases identical to TRBD2. Germline-derived CDR1 and CDR2 are MNHEY and SMNVEV (reference sequence). With V trimmed by 5 bases and J by 4 bases, 8 bases remained unmatched. The CDR3 spans 17 residues. The chain's CDR3 is CASSPTRTSGGGETQYF. DNA for the CDR3: TGTGCCAGCAGTCCGACCCGGACTAGCGGGGGGGGAGAGACCCAGTACTTC.

The DNA for the CDR3 is TGTGCCAGCAGCGCTAATTGGGGCTACGAGCAGTACTTC. Encoded protein: CASSANWGYEQYF. The chain has TRBV6-1 and TRBJ2-7; no reliable D call. The CDR3 extends over 13 amino acids. V was cut by 6 bases and J by 3 bases, with 12 bases left in between. Germline values: CDR1 MNHNS, CDR2 SASEGT.

CDR3 loop: CASSSSTGRETQYF. The CDR3 region has the DNA TGTGCCAGCAGTTCCTCGACAGGGAGAGAGACCCAGTACTTC. The genes are TRBV7-9 and TRBJ2-4, with 7 bases lining up with TRBD1. The J call may be in error: the DNA end matches TRBJ2-5 better. The CDR3 length is 14 residues. CDR1 and CDR2 (germline): SEHNR, FQNEAQ (reference sequence).

The rearrangement links TRBV24-1 to TRBJ2-5; TRBD2 matches at 7 bases. V lost 6 bases and J lost 1; bases outside the gene matches: 13. This CDR3 is built from 17 residues. CDR1 and CDR2 (germline): KGHDR, SFDVKD. The CDR3 reads CATSNHGEGLSQETQYF. In DNA form, the CDR3 reads TGTGCCACCAGTAACCACGGGGAGGGCCTCAGCCAAGAGACCCAGTACTTC.

This chain links TRBV5-1 with TRBJ2-3; TRBD2 matches at 8 bases. Germline V lookup: CDR1 SGHRS, CDR2 YFSETQ. The CDR3 loop spans 16 amino acids. V shed 3 bases, J shed 1 base, and the junction held 7 bases outside the gene matches. DNA for the CDR3: TGCGCCAGCAGCTCTGTGGTTAGCGGGGGCACAGATACGCAGTATTTT. This gives the protein CASSSVVSGGTDTQYF.

The V gene is TRBV15, the J gene TRBJ1-1; D not resolved. Germline V gene lookup returns CDR1 LNHNV and CDR2 YYDKDF (reference sequence). This CDR3 spans 15 amino acids. The germline V and J ends were trimmed by 0 bases and 1 base, with 9 bases remaining between them. The CDR3 sequence: CATSRDRRANTEAFF. Here the CDR3 DNA reads TGTGCCACCAGCAGAGATCGACGGGCGAACACTGAAGCTTTCTTT.

The table lists this clonotype with a few counts. This chain connects TRBV19 to TRBJ2-7; 7 nucleotides match TRBD2. Losses at the gene ends were 3 bases for V and 5 bases for J; bases not matched to a gene: 1. Per the germline V gene, CDR1 is LNHDA and CDR2 is SQIVND (reference sequence). The CDR3 runs to 12 residues. The CDR3 coding sequence is TGTGCCAGTAGTATTGCGGGGGACGAGCAGTACTTC. Translated: CASSIAGDEQYF.

The chain uses TRBV12-3 or TRBV12-4 and TRBJ1-1, with 9 bases aligning to TRBD1. The trim removed 2 bases at V and 2 bases at J, leaving 12 bases unmatched. This CDR3 comprises 18 residues. This CDR3 reads CASSLSPGQGYINTEAFF. DNA of the CDR3: TGTGCCAGCAGTTTAAGTCCGGGACAGGGATATATTAACACTGAAGCTTTCTTT.

This clonotype was detected a few times. Because the CDR3's place on the DNA is in doubt, the DNA is left out and the CDR3 is given as listed by TCRdb. This chain connects TRBV4-1 to TRBJ2-4; the table assigns TRBD2, which was not confirmed against the DNA. With termini counted, the CDR3 has 14 amino acids. Germline assignment: CDR1 MGHRA and CDR2 YSYEKL. The CDR3: CASSSGGPKNIQYF.

The chain is built from TRBV7-9 and TRBJ1-2, with 9 bases identical to TRBD1. CDR3 size: 15 residues. Trimming cost V 5 bases and J 3 bases; bases outside gene matches: 7. Germline CDR1 SEHNR, CDR2 FQNEAQ (reference sequence). The CDR3 sequence is CASSRGQGLDYGYTF. The DNA for the CDR3 is TGTGCCAGCAGCAGAGGACAGGGGTTGGACTATGGCTACACCTTC.

The rearrangement joins TRBV7-2 to TRBJ2-1; unclear D gene. Germline CDR1 SGHTA, CDR2 FQGNSA. The CDR3 contains 14 residues. V lost 1 base, J lost 5 bases, and 9 bases lay in between. The chain's CDR3 is CASSLDGPNNEQFF. In DNA form, the CDR3 reads TGTGCCAGCAGCTTAGACGGGCCAAACAATGAGCAGTTCTTC. Full variable domain (remainder filled in from reference TRBV7-2 and TRBJ2-1): GAGVSQSPSNKVTEKGKDVELRCDPISGHTALYWYRQSLGQGLEFLIYFQGNSAPDKSGLPSDRFSAERTGGSVSTLTIQRTQQEDSAVYLCASSLDGPNNEQFFGPGTRLTVL.